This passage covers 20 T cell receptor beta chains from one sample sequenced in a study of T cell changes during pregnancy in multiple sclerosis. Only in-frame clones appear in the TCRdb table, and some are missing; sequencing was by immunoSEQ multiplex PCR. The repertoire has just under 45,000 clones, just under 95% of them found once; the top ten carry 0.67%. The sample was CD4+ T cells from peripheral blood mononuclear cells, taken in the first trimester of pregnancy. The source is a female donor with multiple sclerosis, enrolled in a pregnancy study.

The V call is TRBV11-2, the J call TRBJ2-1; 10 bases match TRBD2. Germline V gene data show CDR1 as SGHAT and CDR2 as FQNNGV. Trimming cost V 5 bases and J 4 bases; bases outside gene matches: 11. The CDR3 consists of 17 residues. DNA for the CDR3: TGTGCCAGCAGCCCTGGAGGTAGCGGGAGGTTTTACAATGAGCAGTTCTTC. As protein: CASSPGGSGRFYNEQFF.

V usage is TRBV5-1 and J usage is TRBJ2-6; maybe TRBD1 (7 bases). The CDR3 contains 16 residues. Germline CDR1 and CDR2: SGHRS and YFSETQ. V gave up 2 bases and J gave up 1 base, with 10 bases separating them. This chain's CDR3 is CASSFAGGSGANVLTF. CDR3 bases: TGCGCCAGCAGCTTTGCAGGGGGGTCTGGGGCCAACGTCCTGACTTTC. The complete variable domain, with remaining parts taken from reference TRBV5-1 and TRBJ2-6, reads KAGVTQTPRYLIKTRGQQVTLSCSPISGHRSVSWYQQTPGQGLQFLFEYFSETQRNKGNFPGRFSGRQFSNSRSEMNVSTLELGDSALYLCASSFAGGSGANVLTFGAGSRLTVL.

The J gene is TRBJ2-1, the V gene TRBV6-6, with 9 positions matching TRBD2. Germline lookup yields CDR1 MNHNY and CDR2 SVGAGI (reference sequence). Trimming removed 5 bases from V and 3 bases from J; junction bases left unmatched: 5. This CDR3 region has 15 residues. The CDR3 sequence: CASSAGLAHYNEQFF. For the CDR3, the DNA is TGTGCCAGCAGTGCGGGACTAGCCCACTACAATGAGCAGTTCTTC.

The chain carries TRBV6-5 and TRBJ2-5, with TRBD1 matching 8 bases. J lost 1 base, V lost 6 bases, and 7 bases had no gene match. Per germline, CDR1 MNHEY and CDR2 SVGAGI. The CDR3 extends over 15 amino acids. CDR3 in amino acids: CASRPLDRVQETQYF. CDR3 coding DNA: TGTGCCAGCAGACCCCTGGACAGGGTCCAAGAGACCCAGTACTTC.

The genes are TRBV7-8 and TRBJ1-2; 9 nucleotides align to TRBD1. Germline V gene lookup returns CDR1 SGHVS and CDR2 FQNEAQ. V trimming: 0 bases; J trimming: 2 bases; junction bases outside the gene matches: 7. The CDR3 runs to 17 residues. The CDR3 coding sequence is TGTGCCAGCAGCTTAGCGATCGGACAGGGGAGGAACTATGGCTACACCTTC. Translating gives CASSLAIGQGRNYGYTF.

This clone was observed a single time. CDR3 bases: TGCGCCAGCAGCTCCACAGCTTCCCAAGAGACCCAGTACTTC. Translating it yields CASSSTASQETQYF. The chain carries TRBV5-1 and TRBJ2-5; the D is unclear. Trimming left V 3 bases short and J 1 base short, with 10 bases between. The CDR3 is 14 amino acids. CDR1 is SGHRS and CDR2 is YFSETQ in the germline V gene.

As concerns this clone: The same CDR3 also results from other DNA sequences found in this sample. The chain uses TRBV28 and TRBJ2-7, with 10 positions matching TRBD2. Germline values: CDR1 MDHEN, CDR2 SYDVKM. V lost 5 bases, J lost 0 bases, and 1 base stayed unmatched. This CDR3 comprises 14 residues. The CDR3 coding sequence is TGTGCCAGCAGTCCTAGCGGGAGCTCCTACGAGCAGTACTTC. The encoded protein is CASSPSGSSYEQYF.

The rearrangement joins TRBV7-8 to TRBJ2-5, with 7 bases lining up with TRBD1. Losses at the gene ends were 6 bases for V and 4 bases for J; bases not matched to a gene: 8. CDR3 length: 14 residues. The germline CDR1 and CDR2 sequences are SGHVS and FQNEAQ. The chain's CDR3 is CASSRTGLAETQYF. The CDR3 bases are TGTGCCAGCAGTCGGACAGGCCTGGCAGAGACCCAGTACTTC.

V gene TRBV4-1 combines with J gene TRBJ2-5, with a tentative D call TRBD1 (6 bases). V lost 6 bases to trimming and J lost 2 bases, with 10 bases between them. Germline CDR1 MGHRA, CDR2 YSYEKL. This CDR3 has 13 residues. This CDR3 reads CASRRTGQETQYF. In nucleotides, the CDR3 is TGCGCCAGCAGGCGTACAGGGCAAGAGACCCAGTACTTC.

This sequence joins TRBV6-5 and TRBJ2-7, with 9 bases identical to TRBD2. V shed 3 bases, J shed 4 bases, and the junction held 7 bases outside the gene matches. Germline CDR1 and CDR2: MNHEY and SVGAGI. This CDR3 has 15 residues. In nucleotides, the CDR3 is TGTGCCAGCAGTTATCTCCCTAGCGGGATGTACGAGCAGTACTTC. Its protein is CASSYLPSGMYEQYF.

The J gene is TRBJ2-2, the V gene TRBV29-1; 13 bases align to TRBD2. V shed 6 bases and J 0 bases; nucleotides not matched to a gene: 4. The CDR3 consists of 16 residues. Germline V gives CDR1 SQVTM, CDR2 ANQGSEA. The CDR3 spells CSVAGTSGTNTGELFF. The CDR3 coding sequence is TGCAGCGTGGCCGGGACTAGCGGGACGAACACCGGGGAGCTGTTTTTT.

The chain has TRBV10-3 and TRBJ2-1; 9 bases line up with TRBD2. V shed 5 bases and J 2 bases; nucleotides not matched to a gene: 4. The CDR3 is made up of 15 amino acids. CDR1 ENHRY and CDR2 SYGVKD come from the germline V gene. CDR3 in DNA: TGTGCCATCAGTTCCTCTAGCGGGGCCTACAATGAGCAGTTCTTC. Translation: CAISSSSGAYNEQFF.

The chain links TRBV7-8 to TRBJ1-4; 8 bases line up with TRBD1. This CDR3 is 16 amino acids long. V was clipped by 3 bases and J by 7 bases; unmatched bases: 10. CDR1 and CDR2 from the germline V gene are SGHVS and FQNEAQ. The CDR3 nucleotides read TGTGCCAGCAGCTTCACGGCAGGGGGCCATAGTGAAAAACTGTTTTTT. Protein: CASSFTAGGHSEKLFF.

As DNA, the CDR3 is TGTGCCAGCACCGACAGACAGGGCGACTATGGCTACACCTTC. Translated, it gives CASTDRQGDYGYTF. This chain connects TRBV11-3 to TRBJ1-2; the match to TRBD1 covers 7 bases. V was clipped by 7 bases and J by 3 bases; unmatched bases: 8. Germline-derived CDR1 and CDR2 are SGHNT and YENEEA. This CDR3 spans 14 amino acids. The full variable domain, in which reference TRBV11-3 and TRBJ1-2 provide the parts outside the CDR3, is EAGVVQSPRYKIIEKKQPVAFWCNPISGHNTLYWYLQNLGQGPELLIRYENEEAVDDSQLPKDRFSAERLKGVDSTLKIQPAELGDSAVYLCASTDRQGDYGYTFGSGTRLTVV.

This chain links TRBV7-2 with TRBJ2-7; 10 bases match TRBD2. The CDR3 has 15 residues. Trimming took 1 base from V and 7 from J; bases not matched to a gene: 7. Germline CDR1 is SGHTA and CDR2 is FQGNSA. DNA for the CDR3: TGTGCCAGCAGCTTAGTGGCTAGCGGGAGCGGGGAGCAGTACTTC. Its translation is CASSLVASGSGEQYF.

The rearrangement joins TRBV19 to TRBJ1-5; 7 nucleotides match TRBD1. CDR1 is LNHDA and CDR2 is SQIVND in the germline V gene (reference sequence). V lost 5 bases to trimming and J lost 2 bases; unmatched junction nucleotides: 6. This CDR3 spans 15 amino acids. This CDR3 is CASSQAGTGNQPQHF. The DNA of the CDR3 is TGTGCCAGTAGTCAGGCCGGGACAGGCAATCAGCCCCAGCATTTT.

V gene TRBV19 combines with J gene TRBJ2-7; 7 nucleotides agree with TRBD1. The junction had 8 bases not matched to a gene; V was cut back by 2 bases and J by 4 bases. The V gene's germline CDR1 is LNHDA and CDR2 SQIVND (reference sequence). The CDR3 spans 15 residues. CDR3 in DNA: TGTGCCAGTAGTATAATAGGGGGCGAAGCTTACGAGCAGTACTTC. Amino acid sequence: CASSIIGGEAYEQYF.

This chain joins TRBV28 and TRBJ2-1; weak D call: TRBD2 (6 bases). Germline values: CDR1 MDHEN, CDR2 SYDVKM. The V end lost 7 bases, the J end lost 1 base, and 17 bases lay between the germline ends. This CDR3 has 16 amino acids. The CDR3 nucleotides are TGTGCCAGCACCCCTAGCGCTCAGGGATCCTACAATGAGCAGTTCTTC. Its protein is CASTPSAQGSYNEQFF.

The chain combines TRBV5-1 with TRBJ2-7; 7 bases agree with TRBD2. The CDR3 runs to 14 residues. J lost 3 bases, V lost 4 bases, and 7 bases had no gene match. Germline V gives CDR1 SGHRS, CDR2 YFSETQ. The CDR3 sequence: CASSPSGLNYEQYF. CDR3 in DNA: TGCGCCAGCAGCCCATCGGGACTAAACTACGAGCAGTACTTC.

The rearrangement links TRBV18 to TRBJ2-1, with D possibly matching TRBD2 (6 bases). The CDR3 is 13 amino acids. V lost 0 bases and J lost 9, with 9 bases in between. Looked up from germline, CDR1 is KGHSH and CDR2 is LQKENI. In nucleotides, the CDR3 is TGTGCCAGCTCACCACCGCGGGGTGGTGAGCAGTTCTTC. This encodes CASSPPRGGEQFF.